This T cell receptor beta chain was sequenced in a study of shared clonotypes between healthy human individuals (dated by TCRdb to between 2020 and 2021). Broadly, across the study: The cohort comprised two women and three men aged 18 to 49 years. Per donor, three plates each were used for CD4 naive and CD4 memory, two for CD8 naive, and one for CD8 memory. To estimate repertoire size and how much clonotypes are shared between individuals, the study performed deep sequencing of blood TCR repertoires from about five healthy adults. To increase sequencing depth and limit assay-specific biases, TCR repertoire library preparation and sequencing were carried out by different laboratories using diverse techniques. Each donor's leukapheresis produced roughly between about 0.9 and 9.5 billion PBMCs.

Regarding this clone: No antigen is known for it. Base qualities are not at hand, and no much larger clone is one base apart.

Summary of the overall study and its limitations: Compared with non-shared clonotypes, the clonotypes found in all four sorted-subset donors had higher generation probabilities. The small number of donors limited the genetic and exposure-history diversity represented. Estimated clonotype richness was generally larger for naive than for memory subsets. Based on pairwise subsampling, the degree of clonotype sharing among donors was expected to be affected by sequencing depth. Rarefaction of sorted-subset datasets indicated incomplete sequencing despite the large sequencing depth. Sampling was restricted to blood, and TCR repertoires in tissues likely differ from the TCR repertoires found in blood. Sharing across four donors was observed for about 5% of naive CD4, 3.5% of naive CD8, over 2% of memory CD4, and roughly 0.4% of memory CD8 clonotypes.

Using the deep immunoSEQ assay, TCR CDR3 regions were amplified from genomic DNA by multiplex PCR. For each cell subset, the extracted genomic DNA was distributed evenly across all wells of several immunoSEQ 96-well plates, and each plate served as one replicate. For sorted subsets, each replicate PCR was loaded with approximately 190 ng genomic DNA, equivalent to some 27,000 T cell genomes. Purified libraries were quantified with a Qubit 3.0 fluorometer, sized on a Bioanalyzer 2100, and re-quantified with the KAPA Library Quantification kit. Each immunoSEQ 96-well plate was sequenced on its own single-read 150-cycle Illumina NextSeq 550 flow cell. The authors' pipeline ran thus. Because only junctional sequences without quality scores were contained in the immunoSEQ output, filtering matching that applied to full-length reads could not be performed. Sequences were annotated with PyIR, a Python wrapper for IgBLAST v1.9, and V/J genes and CDR3 were assigned using IMGT germline references. Reads were removed for weak V/J assignments (E-value above 1e-6), missing CDR3, stop codons, out-of-frame junctions, or ambiguous translated residues. V3J clonotypes were defined by identical inferred V gene, J gene, and CDR3 amino acid sequence. Percentage overlap between repertoires was calculated by dividing the number of shared unique clonotypes by the size of the smaller repertoire. RTK rarefaction, the Chao1 estimator, and Recon v2.1 estimates of unobserved clonotypes were used to assess repertoire richness. Generation probabilities for all TCRbeta clonotypes obtained by the gDNA method from a handful of donors were computed using OLGA. The clones in this table, taken by TCRdb from immuneACCESS, are in-frame only. Not every clone is retained; where verified, under half of the shortfall comes from an unresolved V gene, and the cause of the rest is unknown. Clone size and the V and J calls come from that table; the DNA yielded D and trimming. In this sample the table shows about 2.2 million clones, about 93% of which occur a single time. The top ten clones comprise under 2% of the sample.

The germline V gene encodes CDR1 MNHEY and CDR2 SVGAGI. The germline V and J ends show losses of 6 bases and 7 bases respectively, and no gene match explains 12 bases of the junction. The CDR3, cysteine through phenylalanine, is 15 amino acids long. The sequence is cut down to CDR3 DNA, 45 bases in frame from base 1. For the CD8 naive samples, CD45RO-negative cells were positively selected for CCR7, yielding a CD45RA+CCR7+ population from which TemRA cells were excluded. Donors were healthy HIV-negative adults with no recently reported acute infections or vaccinations. Every donor was a Caucasian adult living in Nashville, Tennessee, USA. After blood collection by leukapheresis, PBMCs were isolated using Ficoll-Histopaque density gradient centrifugation and then cryopreserved in the vapor phase of liquid nitrogen. Analytical flow cytometry was used to check the purity and quantity of every magnetically sorted T cell population. Genomic DNA was isolated from every sorted fraction and measured by UV absorbance on a Nanodrop 2000c.

This TCR derives from a man between 18 and 29 years old in good health. Some clones in this sample may be carry-over from other donors' samples. The chain uses TRBV6-5 and TRBJ2-1; 7 of the junction bases match TRBD2. The specimen was naive CD8+ T cells from PBMCs. What this sample's cell subset or site label stands for: CD45RA+CCR7+. The CDR3 region reads CASSPSLAVVNEQFF. The base sequence is TGTGCCAGCAGCCCCTCGCTAGCGGTTGTTAATGAGCAGTTCTTC.